This T cell receptor (beta chain) was sequenced for a study of breast tumors, draining lymph nodes, adjacent tissues. Findings and limits, study-wide: Tumor repertoires ranked between lymph nodes and nontumor tissue in diversity, with V and J gene preferences. Findings are consistent with lymph node origin and intratumoral expansion of most tumor T cells. Tumor T cell lymph node origin was a supported hypothesis, not proven. Compared with basal-like, luminal-like tumors shared significantly more repertoire with nontumor tissue.

TCRdb reprocessed the multiplex PCR reads with MiXCR, giving one entry per CDR3 protein. Among some 66,000 distinct CDR3 sequences listed, around three fifths were seen once. The V gene's germline CDR1 is SNHLY and CDR2 FYNNEI. The junction had 7 bases not matched to a gene; V was cut back by 7 bases and J by 9 bases. The length of the CDR3 is 14 residues. Note on this clonotype: The antigen remains undetermined.

The V call is TRBV2, the J call TRBJ2-1, with TRBD2 matching over 12 bases. This clonotype was obtained from a female donor with breast cancer. Some clones in this sample may be carry-over from other donors' samples. The sample was breast tumor tissue. The CDR3 protein is CASTRTSGTGEQFF. DNA for the CDR3: TGTGCCAGCACTAGGACTAGCGGGACAGGTGAGCAGTTCTTC.